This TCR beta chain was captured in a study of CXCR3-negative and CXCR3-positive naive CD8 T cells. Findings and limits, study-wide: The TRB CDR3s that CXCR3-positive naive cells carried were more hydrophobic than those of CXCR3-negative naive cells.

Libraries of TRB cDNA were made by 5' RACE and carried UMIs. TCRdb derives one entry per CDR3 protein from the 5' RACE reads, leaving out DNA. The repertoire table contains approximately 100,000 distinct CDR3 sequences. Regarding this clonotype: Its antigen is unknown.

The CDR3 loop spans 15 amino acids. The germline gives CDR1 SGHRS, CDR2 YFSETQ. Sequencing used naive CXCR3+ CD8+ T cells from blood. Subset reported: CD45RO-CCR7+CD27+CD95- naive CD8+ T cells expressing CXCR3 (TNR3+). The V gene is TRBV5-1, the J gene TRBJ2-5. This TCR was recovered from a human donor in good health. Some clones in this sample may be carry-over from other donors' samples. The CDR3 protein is CASSLTSRDQETQYF. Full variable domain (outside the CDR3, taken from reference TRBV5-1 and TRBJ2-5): KAGVTQTPRYLIKTRGQQVTLSCSPISGHRSVSWYQQTPGQGLQFLFEYFSETQRNKGNFPGRFSGRQFSNSRSEMNVSTLELGDSALYLCASSLTSRDQETQYFGPGTRLLVL.